What follows are 32 T cell receptor beta chains derived from one specimen sequenced in a study of shared clonotypes between healthy human individuals. Generated by immunoSEQ multiplex PCR, the TCRdb table keeps only in-frame clones and is missing some. The table records about 2.4 million clones, over 85% of them present only once. Sequencing was done on a sample of naive CD4+ T cells from PBMCs. Indicated subset: CD45RA+ positively selected. The receptor source for this set is a man aged 18 to 29 in good health. Some clones in this sample may be carry-over from other donors' samples.

The V and J genes are TRBV2 and TRBJ2-3, with 8 bases lining up with TRBD2. The CDR3 covers 14 residues. The germline gives CDR1 SNHLY, CDR2 FYNNEI. Unmatched junction bases numbered 8, after V lost 7 bases and J lost 5 bases. CDR3 loop: CASKGREGGDTQYF. For the CDR3, the DNA is TGTGCCAGCAAGGGCCGGGAGGGAGGAGATACGCAGTATTTT.

The chain links TRBV9 to TRBJ2-3, with 11 bases aligning to TRBD2. The ends lost 0 bases at V and 2 bases at J; junction bases unmatched: 8. CDR1 and CDR2 from the germline V gene are SGDLS and YYNGEE. The CDR3 is 18 residues long. Here the CDR3 reads CASSVGGSGRALTDTQYF. CDR3 nucleotide sequence: TGTGCCAGCAGCGTAGGGGGTAGCGGGAGGGCCCTCACAGATACGCAGTATTTT.

J is TRBJ2-7 and V is TRBV6-6; D may match TRBD1 or TRBD2 (6 bases each). V shed 4 bases and J shed 4 bases, with 11 bases lying between them. The CDR3 length is 13 residues. Germline V CDR1 and CDR2: MNHNY, SVGAGI (reference sequence). The CDR3 DNA reads TGTGCCAGCAGTTCCGGGGGCGTTTACGAGCAGTACTTC. This codes for CASSSGGVYEQYF.

The chain links TRBV27 to TRBJ1-2; D not certain. The V gene lost 3 bases and the J gene lost 4 bases, with 18 bases spanning the gap. The CDR3 contains 16 residues. Germline loops: CDR1 MNHEY, CDR2 SMNVEV (reference sequence). The CDR3 DNA sequence: TGTGCCAGCAGTTTTGGTCTCGGGCAGACTTTCTATGGCTACACCTTC. As protein: CASSFGLGQTFYGYTF.

The rearrangement uses TRBV19 and TRBJ2-7; D not resolved. The ends were cut back, 3 bases at V and 5 bases at J, with 11 bases in the middle. CDR1 and CDR2 from the germline V gene are LNHDA and SQIVND (reference sequence). The CDR3 runs 13 residues. The CDR3 DNA reads TGTGCCAGTAGTATGGTATCCCTTCACGAGCAGTACTTC. It yields the protein CASSMVSLHEQYF.

CDR3 in amino acids: CASRFYPLAGLAAKGEPDTQYF. CDR3 DNA: TGCGCCAGCAGGTTTTATCCCTTGGCGGGACTAGCGGCCAAGGGAGAGCCGGATACGCAGTATTTT. The V and J genes are TRBV5-1 and TRBJ2-3; TRBD2 matches 11 bases. V trimming: 5 bases; J trimming: 6 bases; junction bases outside the gene matches: 29. The CDR3 sequence is 22 residues long. Germline V gene sequence: CDR1 SGHRS, CDR2 YFSETQ.

The chain couples TRBV6-4 to TRBJ1-3; perhaps TRBD1 as D (6 bases). The CDR3 totals 13 residues. V lost 2 bases to trimming and J lost 12 bases, with 14 bases between them. The germline gives CDR1 MRHNA, CDR2 SNTAGT. In nucleotides, the CDR3 is TGTGCCAGCAGTGACCGAGAAGGGGGGATCATATATTTT. This translates into CASSDREGGIIYF.

This clone appeared a few times. The chain carries TRBV6-5 and TRBJ1-5, with D perhaps TRBD1 (5 bases). With 8 bases removed from V and 5 bases from J, the gap between germline ends came to 7 bases. Germline V CDR1 and CDR2: MNHEY, SVGAGI. The CDR3 has 11 amino acids. The CDR3 reads CASGDDQPQHF. CDR3 DNA: TGTGCCAGCGGGGACGATCAGCCCCAGCATTTT.

A note on this clone: This sample also contains other DNA sequences that code for the same CDR3. J is TRBJ1-1 and V is TRBV4-1, with a weak D call TRBD1 (5 bases). The V gene lost 0 bases and the J gene lost 0 bases, with 8 bases spanning the gap. This CDR3 has 15 amino acids. The germline gives CDR1 MGHRA, CDR2 YSYEKL. This chain's CDR3 is CASSQDPGMNTEAFF. CDR3 nucleotides: TGCGCCAGCAGCCAAGACCCAGGGATGAACACTGAAGCTTTCTTT.

This clone has just a few counts. This sample includes further DNA sequences coding for the same CDR3. The chain links TRBV7-9 to TRBJ1-1, with D unclear. From germline, CDR1 is SEHNR and CDR2 FQNEAQ (reference sequence). V shed 3 bases and J shed 1 base, with 6 bases lying between them. The CDR3 has 13 amino acids. The CDR3 sequence: CASSFQENTEAFF. The DNA of the CDR3 is TGTGCCAGCAGCTTCCAAGAGAACACTGAAGCTTTCTTT. Supplemented by reference TRBV7-9 and TRBJ1-1, the full variable domain reads DTGVSQNPRHKITKRGQNVTFRCDPISEHNRLYWYRQTLGQGPEFLTYFQNEAQLEKSRLLSDRFSAERPKGSFSTLEIQRTEQGDSAMYLCASSFQENTEAFFGQGTRLTVV.

The CDR3 nucleotides read TGTGCCAGTACCCAGGGGGGTACTGGGGCCAACGTCCTGACTTTC. Translation: CASTQGGTGANVLTF. The genes are TRBV19 and TRBJ2-6, with a tentative D call TRBD1 (7 bases). Germline-derived CDR1 and CDR2 are LNHDA and SQIVND (reference sequence). Trimming cost V 7 bases and J 2 bases, with 12 bases left between them. CDR3 length: 15 residues.

V is TRBV7-6 and J is TRBJ1-2; TRBD1 is a possible D gene (6 bases). In germline, CDR1 is SGHVS, CDR2 FNYEAQ. The length of the CDR3 is 16 residues. V was trimmed by 5 bases and J by 7 bases, leaving 23 bases between them. CDR3 in DNA: TGTGCCAGCAGCCCCGTACCTACAGGGCTTGGGGGTGGCTACACCTTC. This encodes CASSPVPTGLGGGYTF.

This clone appeared a single time. The chain uses TRBV29-1 and TRBJ1-2, with 10 bases aligning to TRBD1. Trimming cost V 7 bases and J 7 bases; bases outside gene matches: 9. The CDR3 has 13 amino acids. Germline loops: CDR1 SQVTM, CDR2 ANQGSEA. The CDR3 DNA follows: TGCAGCGCCGAAGTCGGGACAGGGGTTGGCTACACCTTC. It translates to CSAEVGTGVGYTF.

The rearrangement links TRBV7-2 to TRBJ1-2; 8 nucleotides align to TRBD1. V lost 5 bases and J lost 4; bases outside the gene matches: 6. Germline CDR1 and CDR2: SGHTA and FQGNSA. CDR3 length: 14 residues. CDR3 loop: CASSTDRVIYGYTF. As DNA, the CDR3 is TGTGCCAGCAGCACGGACAGGGTAATCTATGGCTACACCTTC.

This clone was counted only a few times. The CDR3 DNA follows: TGTGCCTGGAGTCGGGGGGAATCGTCGGCTTTCTTT. Encoded protein: CAWSRGESSAFF. This chain links TRBV30 with TRBJ1-1, with D maybe TRBD1 (5 bases). Germline CDR1 reads GTSNPN; CDR2 reads SVGIG (reference sequence). The CDR3 extends over 12 amino acids. Trimming cost V 2 bases and J 11 bases, with 15 bases left between them.

This chain connects TRBV7-6 to TRBJ2-3; D unresolved. Germline V lookup: CDR1 SGHVS, CDR2 FNYEAQ. CDR3 length: 17 residues. Trimming removed 3 bases from V and 2 bases from J, with 18 bases in between. CDR3 protein: CASSFDPRIPNTDTQYF. DNA of the CDR3: TGTGCCAGCAGCTTTGACCCTAGAATCCCTAACACAGATACGCAGTATTTT.

The chain links TRBV28 to TRBJ1-4, with D perhaps TRBD1 (5 bases). This CDR3 region has 17 residues. V shed 4 bases and J shed 4 bases, with 19 bases lying between them. Germline loops: CDR1 MDHEN, CDR2 SYDVKM. The CDR3 coding sequence is TGTGCCAGCAGTTCCCCATCGGCGGGGACGGGTAATGAAAAACTGTTTTTT. It specifies CASSSPSAGTGNEKLFF.

The J gene is TRBJ2-2, the V gene TRBV5-1, with TRBD1 as a possible D gene (6 bases). The CDR3 runs to 15 residues. Trimming cost V 4 bases and J 0 bases, with 10 bases left between them. Per the germline V gene, CDR1 is SGHRS and CDR2 is YFSETQ. CDR3 DNA sequence: TGCGCCAGCAGCCGGACAGACTCGAACACCGGGGAGCTGTTTTTT. Amino acid sequence: CASSRTDSNTGELFF.

The chain carries TRBV10-3 and TRBJ1-3; 9 bases line up with TRBD1. The CDR3 has 15 residues. From germline, CDR1 is ENHRY and CDR2 SYGVKD. V was pared by 4 bases and J by 2 bases, with 3 bases of the junction left unmatched. The CDR3 nucleotides read TGTGCCATCAGTGGGGACAGGGTGGCTGGAAACACCATATATTTT. This translates into CAISGDRVAGNTIYF.

The chain recombines TRBV5-1 with TRBJ2-2, with D uncertain. CDR1 is SGHRS, CDR2 YFSETQ, per germline. The CDR3 extends over 16 amino acids. The V end lost 2 bases, the J end lost 0 bases, and 11 bases lay between the germline ends. In DNA form, the CDR3 reads TGCGCCAGCAGCTTTACAACGGCCTCGAACACCGGGGAGCTGTTTTTT. Translation gives CASSFTTASNTGELFF.

This clone has only a few counts. V usage is TRBV18 and J usage is TRBJ1-1, with D unresolved. Trimming cost V 5 bases and J 0 bases, with 10 bases left between them. This CDR3 comprises 14 residues. Germline values: CDR1 KGHSH, CDR2 LQKENI. This CDR3 reads CASSSDRMNTEAFF. As DNA, the CDR3 is TGTGCCAGCTCATCAGATCGGATGAACACTGAAGCTTTCTTT.

A note on this clone: The same CDR3 can be traced to other DNA sequences in this sample. The rearrangement joins TRBV6-6 to TRBJ2-7; 8 bases align to TRBD1. Germline assignment: CDR1 MNHNY and CDR2 SVGAGI (reference sequence). The ends lost 2 bases at V and 3 bases at J; junction bases unmatched: 3. The CDR3 runs 14 residues. The CDR3 sequence: CASSYGTGLYEQYF. CDR3 DNA: TGTGCCAGCAGTTACGGGACAGGCCTCTACGAGCAGTACTTC.

The gene calls are TRBV6-5 and TRBJ2-7; D might be TRBD1 (6 bases). The V gene lost 6 bases and the J gene lost 6 bases, with 15 bases spanning the gap. The CDR3 extends over 13 amino acids. Germline loops: CDR1 MNHEY, CDR2 SVGAGI. CDR3 nucleotides: TGTGCCAGCAGACGACAGGTCCCAGGCGAGCAGTACTTC. Translated: CASRRQVPGEQYF.

A note on this clone: The same CDR3 can be traced to other DNA sequences in this sample. CDR3 DNA sequence: TGTGCCAGCAGCTTAGGGGCTAGCGGGAATTACGAGCAGTACTTC. This sequence encodes CASSLGASGNYEQYF. The chain joins TRBV7-2 to TRBJ2-7, with 9 positions matching TRBD2. CDR1 and CDR2 from the germline V gene are SGHTA and FQGNSA. There are 15 residues in the CDR3. Losses at the gene ends were 1 base for V and 4 bases for J; bases not matched to a gene: 5. The complete variable domain, with remaining parts taken from reference TRBV7-2 and TRBJ2-7, reads GAGVSQSPSNKVTEKGKDVELRCDPISGHTALYWYRQSLGQGLEFLIYFQGNSAPDKSGLPSDRFSAERTGGSVSTLTIQRTQQEDSAVYLCASSLGASGNYEQYFGPGTRLTVT.

The V and J genes are TRBV6-5 and TRBJ2-7; D unresolved. The V and J ends lost 0 bases and 4 bases respectively, with 16 bases between them. This CDR3 region has 16 residues. Germline V gives CDR1 MNHEY, CDR2 SVGAGI. CDR3 residues: CASSYSRYGQAYEQYF. DNA of the CDR3: TGTGCCAGCAGTTACTCGAGATACGGGCAGGCTTACGAGCAGTACTTC.

CDR3 bases: TGTGCCTGGCGAACATCTGGGGCCAACGTCCTGACTTTC. Residues: CAWRTSGANVLTF. V is TRBV30 and J is TRBJ2-6; D unresolved. V lost 5 bases to trimming and J lost 1 base, with 6 bases between them. The CDR3 has 13 residues. Germline loops: CDR1 GTSNPN, CDR2 SVGIG (reference sequence).

Note on this clone: Other DNA sequences of this sample code for an identical CDR3. V is TRBV5-5 and J is TRBJ2-7; D gene ambiguous. V dropped 0 bases and J dropped 2 bases, with 3 bases sitting between them. The germline gives CDR1 SGHKS, CDR2 YYEKEE (reference sequence). This CDR3 has 12 residues. The DNA of the CDR3 is TGTGCCAGCAGCTTGGGAGCCTACGAGCAGTACTTC. Protein sequence: CASSLGAYEQYF.

The chain joins TRBV28 to TRBJ2-7; 10 positions match TRBD2. The CDR3 is made up of 12 amino acids. The germline CDR1 and CDR2 sequences are MDHEN and SYDVKM. The V segment lost 8 bases and the J segment 5 bases; nucleotides outside the gene matches: 3. The CDR3 here is CASSSGRNEQYF. CDR3 in DNA: TGTGCCAGCTCTAGCGGGAGAAACGAGCAGTACTTC.

The chain employs TRBV28 and TRBJ2-1, with D hard to call. Trimming cost V 5 bases and J 2 bases, with 13 bases left between them. Germline V gives CDR1 MDHEN, CDR2 SYDVKM. CDR3 length equals 15 residues. The CDR3 loop is CASSPTLTTYNEQFF. The CDR3 nucleotides are TGTGCCAGCAGTCCCACACTAACTACCTACAATGAGCAGTTCTTC.

CDR3 nucleotide sequence: TGCAGCGTTGGCTTCCGGCAGGTGAACACTGAAGCTTTCTTT. Translated, it gives CSVGFRQVNTEAFF. This sequence joins TRBV29-1 and TRBJ1-1; D is undetermined. Germline CDR1 reads SQVTM; CDR2 reads ANQGSEA. The CDR3 spans 14 residues. V lost 4 bases and J lost 0, with 12 bases in between.

The gene calls are TRBV7-3 and TRBJ2-7, with a weak D call TRBD2 (5 bases). The CDR3 totals 13 residues. The V gene's germline CDR1 is SGHTA and CDR2 FQGTGA. V shed 5 bases and J shed 7 bases, with 15 bases lying between them. The CDR3, as DNA: TGTGCCAGCAGCAACGGTCCTTCGGGGGAGCAGTACTTC. Amino acid sequence: CASSNGPSGEQYF.

This sequence joins TRBV27 and TRBJ2-7, with 9 bases lining up with TRBD1. Germline CDR1 and CDR2: MNHEY and SMNVEV (reference sequence). Trimming at V came to 6 bases and at J to 6 bases, leaving 9 bases not matched to a gene. CDR3 length: 14 amino acids. Here the CDR3 reads CASSLGQGQSEQYF. CDR3 bases: TGTGCCAGCAGCTTGGGACAGGGTCAGTCCGAGCAGTACTTC.